This record covers a single T cell receptor beta chain. Its antigen is still unknown. CDR3 length equals 17 residues. From germline, CDR1 is SNHLY and CDR2 FYNNEI. V shed 7 bases and J 2 bases; nucleotides not matched to a gene: 12. This sample was taken from a study of cytomegalovirus exposure and HLA in healthy donors. The PCR had 60 Vbeta and 13 Jbeta primers. The method was immunoSEQ multiplex PCR; TCRdb's version includes in-frame clones alone and lacks a portion of them. The table includes 200,000 or so clones, approximately 83% detected once. At the time of sampling, donors were nominally healthy, though unrecorded immune exposures were likely. Study conclusions and caveats: Reported results showed that the classifier diagnosed cytomegalovirus status with high specificity and sensitivity.

Sequencing input: PBMCs. The sequence was collected from a girl between 5 and 17 years old in good health and CMV-seronegative. The chain recombines TRBV2 with TRBJ2-7, with 12 bases fitting TRBD2. In DNA form, the CDR3 reads TGTGCCAGCAAACCACGGACTAGCGGGACACACCCCTACGAGCAGTACTTC. As protein: CASKPRTSGTHPYEQYF.